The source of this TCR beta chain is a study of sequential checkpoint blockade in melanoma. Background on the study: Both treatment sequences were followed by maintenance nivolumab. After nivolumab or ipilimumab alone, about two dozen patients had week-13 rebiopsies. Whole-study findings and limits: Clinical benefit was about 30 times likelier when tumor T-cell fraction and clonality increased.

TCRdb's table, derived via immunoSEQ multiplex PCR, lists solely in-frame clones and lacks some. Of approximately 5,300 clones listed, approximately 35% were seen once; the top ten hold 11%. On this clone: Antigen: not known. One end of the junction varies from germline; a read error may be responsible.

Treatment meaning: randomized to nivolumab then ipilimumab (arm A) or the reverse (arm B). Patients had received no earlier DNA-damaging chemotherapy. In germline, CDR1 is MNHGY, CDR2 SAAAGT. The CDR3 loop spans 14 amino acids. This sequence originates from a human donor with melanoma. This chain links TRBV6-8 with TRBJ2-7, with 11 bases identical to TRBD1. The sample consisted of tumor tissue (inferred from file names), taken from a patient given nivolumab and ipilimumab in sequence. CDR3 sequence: CAISGTGGHYEQYF. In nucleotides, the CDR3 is TGTGCCATCAGTGGGACAGGGGGACACTACGAGCAGTACTTC.